The 23 T cell receptor beta chains in this list originate from one sample, sequenced in a study of shared clonotypes between healthy human individuals. The protocol was immunoSEQ multiplex PCR, while the TCRdb copy is restricted to in-frame clones and leaves out a portion. In the table there are some 980,000 clones, less than 85% of which are singletons. Sequencing was carried out using memory CD4+ T cells sorted from blood. The subset denotes: CD45RA-negative fraction. These receptors all come from a man aged 18-30 years in good health.

Points on this clone: The sample carries other DNA sequences with the same CDR3. This rearrangement joins TRBV5-1 to TRBJ2-2; D is ambiguous. The length of the CDR3 is 14 residues. V lost 0 bases to trimming and J lost 2 bases, with 5 bases between them. CDR1 and CDR2 (germline): SGHRS, YFSETQ. The CDR3 nucleotides are TGCGCCAGCAGCTTGGGGGGAAACACCGGGGAGCTGTTTTTT. Translation gives CASSLGGNTGELFF.

V gene TRBV6-5 combines with J gene TRBJ2-2; no clear D. Germline assignment: CDR1 MNHEY and CDR2 SVGAGI. The CDR3 totals 13 residues. Between the trimmed V and J ends, which lost 4 bases and 5 bases, there was a span of 8 bases. The CDR3 DNA is TGTGCCAGCAGTTCGTTGGGGACCGGGGAGCTGTTTTTT. Encoded protein: CASSSLGTGELFF.

The chain links TRBV25-1 to TRBJ2-5; D is possibly TRBD1 (6 bases). With 4 bases removed from V and 8 bases from J, the gap between germline ends came to 8 bases. CDR1 is MGHDK, CDR2 SYGVNS, per germline. CDR3 length: 11 amino acids. CDR3 amino acids: CASSADRTQYF. The CDR3 nucleotides read TGTGCCAGCAGTGCGGACAGAACCCAGTACTTC.

This clone has only one observation. V usage is TRBV6-1 and J usage is TRBJ2-2; 7 bases are a match to TRBD1. The CDR3 has 13 amino acids. Germline CDR1 and CDR2: MNHNS and SASEGT. V lost 11 bases and J lost 9; bases outside the gene matches: 12. The CDR3 is CAVSTNRGRELFF. DNA for the CDR3: TGTGCCGTGAGCACTAACAGGGGCCGGGAGCTGTTTTTT.

The chain is built from TRBV7-2 and TRBJ2-7; weak D call: TRBD1 (6 bases). The germline V and J ends were trimmed by 5 bases and 2 bases, with 13 bases remaining between them. This CDR3 has 14 amino acids. Germline V gene lookup returns CDR1 SGHTA and CDR2 FQGNSA. Written as DNA, the CDR3 is TGTGCCAGCAGCCTTGGGACATTAGCCTACGAGCAGTACTTC. Translating it yields CASSLGTLAYEQYF.

With regard to this clone: A junction end diverges from the germline sequence, so it may reflect a read error. V gene TRBV7-7 combines with J gene TRBJ2-5; D may be TRBD1 or TRBD2 (6 bases each). In germline, CDR1 is SSHAT, CDR2 FNYEAQ (reference sequence). CDR3 size: 14 residues. Written as DNA, the CDR3 is TGTGCTAGCAGCGGAGAGGGGGGTCAAGAGACCCAGTACTTC. It is translated as CASSGEGGQETQYF.

The chain links TRBV2 to TRBJ1-1, with unresolved D. V lost 0 bases to trimming and J lost 7 bases, with 18 bases between them. The CDR3 consists of 16 residues. Germline values: CDR1 SNHLY, CDR2 FYNNEI. CDR3 nucleotide sequence: TGTGCCAGCAGTGAAGCGCTGGGAGCTAGCGGCAGTGAAGCTTTCTTT. Amino acid sequence: CASSEALGASGSEAFF.

This clone showed up many times. The rearrangement uses TRBV6-7 and TRBJ1-3; weak D call: TRBD1 (6 bases). TRBV6-7 is an open reading frame whose function is uncertain. The CDR3 loop spans 17 amino acids. Trimming took off 2 bases at V and 4 bases at J, with 18 bases between the two ends. The CDR3, as DNA: TGTGCCAGCAGTTACGCTAAAACAGGGCTAGTAGGAAACACCATATATTTT. Translating gives CASSYAKTGLVGNTIYF.

J is TRBJ2-7 and V is TRBV15; 10 nucleotides line up with TRBD2. Germline-derived CDR1 and CDR2 are LNHNV and YYDKDF (reference sequence). Germline trimming cut 4 bases from V and 6 bases from J; bases unmatched to any gene: 6. The CDR3 extends over 14 amino acids. CDR3 sequence (DNA): TGTGCCACCAGCAAAACTAGCGGGGCACGCGAGCAGTACTTC. Protein sequence: CATSKTSGAREQYF.

The rearrangement uses TRBV10-2 and TRBJ2-1, with 10 nucleotides matching TRBD2. V was pared by 6 bases and J by 0 bases, with 17 bases of the junction left unmatched. Germline V gene sequence: CDR1 WSHSY, CDR2 SAAADI. CDR3 length equals 20 residues. This CDR3 is CASSSRLAGVQFFSYNEQFF. The CDR3 DNA reads TGCGCCAGCAGCTCCCGGCTAGCGGGAGTTCAATTCTTCTCCTACAATGAGCAGTTCTTC.

This clone was recorded only once. This rearrangement joins TRBV2 to TRBJ2-5, with 7 bases identical to TRBD2. V lost 6 bases and J lost 5; bases outside the gene matches: 9. CDR1 and CDR2 (germline): SNHLY, FYNNEI. The CDR3 has 14 amino acids. Written as DNA, the CDR3 is TGTGCCAGCAGGAAACTAGCGCATGACGAGACCCAGTACTTC. Amino acid sequence: CASRKLAHDETQYF.

The chain joins TRBV29-1 to TRBJ1-2, with TRBD1 identical over 10 bases. In germline, CDR1 is SQVTM, CDR2 ANQGSEA. This CDR3 region has 17 residues. Trimming cost V 6 bases and J 9 bases; bases outside gene matches: 22. The CDR3 sequence: CSVGPGQGISRERSYTF. CDR3 DNA: TGCAGCGTGGGACCGGGACAGGGGATTTCAAGGGAAAGGAGCTACACCTTC.

This clone was observed a handful of times. This chain connects TRBV6-5 to TRBJ2-7; maybe TRBD1 (6 bases). The CDR3 runs 14 residues. The germline V gene encodes CDR1 MNHEY and CDR2 SVGAGI. Trimming took off 0 bases at V and 4 bases at J, with 10 bases between the two ends. CDR3 DNA: TGTGCCAGCAGTTACTCCAAGCAGGGGTACGAGCAGTACTTC. Amino acid sequence: CASSYSKQGYEQYF.

V gene TRBV5-6 combines with J gene TRBJ2-7; 8 bases match TRBD1. V trimming: 1 base; J trimming: 2 bases; junction bases outside the gene matches: 5. Looked up from germline, CDR1 is SGHDT and CDR2 is YYEEEE. The CDR3 is 15 amino acids. The CDR3 loop reads CASSLNTGGTYEQYF. The CDR3 coding sequence is TGTGCCAGCAGCTTGAATACAGGGGGAACCTACGAGCAGTACTTC.

The CDR3 bases are TGTGCTAGTGGTATCGGGACAGGGGGCTACAATGAGCAGTTCTTC. Protein product: CASGIGTGGYNEQFF. V and J are TRBV12-5 and TRBJ2-1; TRBD1 agrees at 11 bases. Losses at the gene ends were 5 bases for V and 3 bases for J; bases not matched to a gene: 3. The CDR3 extends over 15 amino acids. Germline V gives CDR1 LGHNT, CDR2 FRNRAP. The full variable domain, with the rest looked up from reference TRBV12-5 and TRBJ2-1, is DARVTQTPRHKVTEMGQEVTMRCQPILGHNTVFWYRQTMMQGLELLAYFRNRAPLDDSGMPKDRFSAEMPDATLATLKIQPSEPRDSAVYFCASGIGTGGYNEQFFGPGTRLTVL.

This clone has ten or more counts. The CDR3 nucleotides are TGTGCCATCAAGGCGGGGGAAGAGACCCAGTACTTC. Translating it yields CAIKAGEETQYF. This chain links TRBV7-9 with TRBJ2-5; 7 nucleotides agree with TRBD2. Germline assignment: CDR1 SEHNR and CDR2 FQNEAQ (reference sequence). V dropped 10 bases and J dropped 3; count of bases not matched to a gene: 5. The CDR3 is 12 residues long.

The chain links TRBV7-2 to TRBJ2-5; 7 positions agree with TRBD1. The CDR3 loop spans 14 amino acids. V dropped 1 base and J dropped 4; count of bases not matched to a gene: 3. From germline, CDR1 is SGHTA and CDR2 FQGNSA. The CDR3: CASSLDPGGETQYF. In nucleotides, the CDR3 is TGTGCCAGCAGCTTAGATCCAGGGGGAGAGACCCAGTACTTC.

This clone was seen once. The chain uses TRBV15 and TRBJ1-1, with TRBD1 matching 9 bases. The CDR3 covers 15 residues. Trimming removed 4 bases from V and 5 bases from J; junction bases left unmatched: 8. Looked up from germline, CDR1 is LNHNV and CDR2 is YYDKDF (reference sequence). The CDR3 sequence is CATSTGTGSRTEAFF. CDR3 DNA: TGTGCCACCAGCACCGGGACAGGGAGTAGGACTGAAGCTTTCTTT.

This chain uses TRBV29-1 with TRBJ2-4; 10 bases agree with TRBD1. The V segment lost 6 bases and the J segment 9 bases; nucleotides outside the gene matches: 8. The germline CDR1 and CDR2 sequences are SQVTM and ANQGSEA. This CDR3 is 13 amino acids long. CDR3 in amino acids: CSVRTGGRSIQYF. CDR3 DNA: TGCAGCGTCCGGACAGGGGGACGGTCCATTCAGTACTTC.

To note about this clone: Within the sample, other DNA sequences also encode this same CDR3. This chain uses TRBV7-9 with TRBJ2-5, with 10 bases that match TRBD1. The CDR3 length is 15 residues. J gave up 1 base and V 1 base, and 0 bases lay outside the gene matches. Germline V gives CDR1 SEHNR, CDR2 FQNEAQ (reference sequence). For the CDR3, the DNA is TGTGCCAGCAGCTTAGGGACAGGGGGCCAAGAGACCCAGTACTTC. It translates to CASSLGTGGQETQYF.

V and J are TRBV11-3 and TRBJ2-6, with 8 bases aligning to TRBD2. The CDR3 extends over 16 amino acids. Trimming took 5 bases from V and 2 from J; bases not matched to a gene: 5. CDR1 and CDR2 from the germline V gene are SGHNT and YENEEA. In nucleotides, the CDR3 is TGTGCCAGCAGCCCCCGGGGGGGAGCTGGGGCCAACGTCCTGACTTTC. Translation: CASSPRGGAGANVLTF.

This clone is a singleton in its sample. This rearrangement joins TRBV5-1 to TRBJ2-5; the D gene could be TRBD1 or TRBD2 (5 bases each). Trimming pared 1 base from V and 4 bases from J, leaving 14 bases between. CDR1 is SGHRS, CDR2 YFSETQ, per germline. CDR3 length equals 15 residues. The CDR3 DNA reads TGCGCCAGCAGCTTGTACGCTAGTGGGGGAGAGACCCAGTACTTC. This sequence encodes CASSLYASGGETQYF.

The chain joins TRBV4-1 to TRBJ2-1; 13 nucleotides line up with TRBD2. V lost 1 base to trimming and J lost 10 bases; unmatched junction nucleotides: 13. This CDR3 comprises 18 residues. Germline values: CDR1 MGHRA, CDR2 YSYEKL. For the CDR3, the DNA is TGCGCCAGCAGCCAAGGCTTCTTGGGACTAGCGGGACGGGGGGAGCAGTTCTTC. This encodes CASSQGFLGLAGRGEQFF.